The clone carrying this T cell receptor beta chain was detected only a few times. Per the germline V gene, CDR1 is MGHRA and CDR2 is YSYEKL. CDR3 length: 15 residues. The V gene lost 0 bases and the J gene lost 7 bases, with 13 bases spanning the gap. The data stem from a study of cytomegalovirus exposure and HLA in healthy donors. PCR used 60 Vbeta primers and 13 Jbeta primers. Profiled with immunoSEQ multiplex PCR; TCRdb holds only in-frame clones, not every one. In the table there are about 90,000 clones, approximately 71% of which are singletons. The receptor was isolated from a young woman in good health and CMV-seropositive. The chain carries TRBV4-1 and TRBJ2-4, with D possibly TRBD2 on 6 matching bases. Sequencing input: PBMCs. Here the CDR3 DNA reads TGCGCCAGCAGCCAAGACGAGGGACGGGGGAACATTCAGTACTTC. It encodes CASSQDEGRGNIQYF.